Following are 23 T cell receptor beta chains from one sample sequenced in a study of blood T cell repertoires in COVID-19. The method was immunoSEQ multiplex PCR; TCRdb's version includes in-frame clones alone and lacks a portion of them. This table has some 150,000 clones, 85% appearing once. The specimen was peripheral blood. All receptors come from a human donor with acute or convalescent COVID-19. The donor label of this sample is uncertain.

This chain connects TRBV27 to TRBJ2-1, with TRBD2 matching over 12 bases. This CDR3 is 16 amino acids long. The V and J ends lost 3 bases and 6 bases, in that order; junction bases with no gene match: 6. Germline V gives CDR1 MNHEY, CDR2 SMNVEV (reference sequence). CDR3 nucleotide sequence: TGTGCCAGCAGTTTTGGCGCTAGCGGGAGGGGCAATGAGCAGTTCTTC. It translates to CASSFGASGRGNEQFF.

The chain combines TRBV30 with TRBJ2-7; TRBD1 agrees at 8 bases. The germline CDR1 and CDR2 sequences are GTSNPN and SVGIG (reference sequence). This CDR3 is built from 14 residues. V lost 3 bases and J lost 5; bases outside the gene matches: 9. Here the CDR3 DNA reads TGTGCCTGGAGGTCCCCCACGACAGGGGACGAGCAGTACTTC. Translating it yields CAWRSPTTGDEQYF.

J is TRBJ2-1 and V is TRBV27; 7 nucleotides line up with TRBD2. The CDR3 has 14 residues. Trimming cost V 2 bases and J 7 bases; bases outside gene matches: 5. CDR1 and CDR2 (germline): MNHEY, SMNVEV (reference sequence). The CDR3 region is CASSLAGAGNEQFF. The CDR3 DNA sequence: TGTGCCAGCAGTTTAGCGGGAGCGGGAAATGAGCAGTTCTTC.

CDR3 nucleotides: TGCGCCAGCAGCCAAGGGATGACAGGGGACGGTAGCAATGAGCAGTTCTTC. It encodes CASSQGMTGDGSNEQFF. This chain uses TRBV4-3 with TRBJ2-1; 8 bases line up with TRBD1. There are 17 residues in the CDR3. The ends lost 1 base at V and 6 bases at J; junction bases unmatched: 11. Looked up from germline, CDR1 is LGHNA and CDR2 is YSLEER.

This chain's CDR3 is CASSRGSGGKLGETQYF. Here the CDR3 DNA reads TGTGCCAGTAGTAGGGGTTCAGGGGGCAAATTGGGAGAGACCCAGTACTTC. The chain is built from TRBV19 and TRBJ2-5, with 8 bases identical to TRBD1. Per the germline V gene, CDR1 is LNHDA and CDR2 is SQIVND (reference sequence). Trimming at V came to 4 bases and at J to 4 bases, leaving 14 bases not matched to a gene. This CDR3 region has 17 residues. The complete variable domain, with remaining parts taken from reference TRBV19 and TRBJ2-5, reads DGGITQSPKYLFRKEGQNVTLSCEQNLNHDAMYWYRQDPGQGLRLIYYSQIVNDFQKGDIAEGYSVSREKKESFPLTVTSAQKNPTAFYLCASSRGSGGKLGETQYFGPGTRLLVL.

The chain links TRBV19 to TRBJ1-1, with unresolved D. Germline loops: CDR1 LNHDA, CDR2 SQIVND (reference sequence). CDR3 length: 16 amino acids. V lost 4 bases and J 3 bases, leaving 18 bases between the germline ends. The chain's CDR3 is CASSTASPGWDTEAFF. CDR3 DNA sequence: TGTGCCAGTAGTACCGCCAGTCCAGGTTGGGACACTGAAGCTTTCTTT.

The V call is TRBV13, the J call TRBJ2-7, with D possibly being TRBD1 (5 bases). The CDR3 spans 14 residues. V lost 1 base to trimming and J lost 3 bases, with 10 bases between them. Germline V lookup: CDR1 PRHDT, CDR2 FYEKMQ (reference sequence). CDR3: CASSLEPGNYEQYF. The CDR3, as DNA: TGTGCCAGCAGCTTAGAGCCAGGGAACTACGAGCAGTACTTC.

In this sample, this clone turned up a few times. The chain links TRBV27 to TRBJ1-1; D not certain. The CDR3 is 10 residues long. CDR1 and CDR2 (germline): MNHEY, SMNVEV (reference sequence). Trimming shortened V by 8 bases and J by 8 bases, and 9 bases separated the two germline ends. The CDR3 is CASGAVEAFF. The CDR3 DNA sequence: TGTGCCAGCGGAGCTGTCGAAGCTTTCTTT.

The V call is TRBV6-1, the J call TRBJ2-3, with D possibly being TRBD1 (5 bases). The CDR3 has 16 residues. V lost 3 bases, J lost 6 bases, and 19 bases lay in between. The germline gives CDR1 MNHNS, CDR2 SASEGT. CDR3 region: CASSDPGLSGSDTQYF. DNA for the CDR3: TGTGCCAGCAGTGATCCAGGGTTATCGGGCTCCGATACGCAGTATTTT.

This chain uses TRBV30 with TRBJ2-2; the D gene is possibly TRBD1 (6 bases). From germline, CDR1 is GTSNPN and CDR2 SVGIG (reference sequence). The V end lost 2 bases, the J end lost 6 bases, and 25 bases lay between the germline ends. The CDR3 length is 18 residues. The CDR3 is CAWSPRRAQGSQPGELFF. DNA for the CDR3: TGTGCCTGGAGTCCCCGCCGGGCACAGGGAAGTCAACCCGGGGAGCTGTTTTTT.

The V gene is TRBV5-1, the J gene TRBJ1-1, with D perhaps matching TRBD1 (5 bases). CDR3 length: 16 residues. Per the germline V gene, CDR1 is SGHRS and CDR2 is YFSETQ. The V gene lost 4 bases and the J gene lost 1 base, with 17 bases spanning the gap. In DNA, the CDR3 is TGCGCCAGCAGCCCCGGAGGGTACAGGACGAACACTGAAGCTTTCTTT. Translating gives CASSPGGYRTNTEAFF.

J is TRBJ2-3 and V is TRBV11-3, with TRBD1 as a possible D gene (5 bases). The CDR3 has 14 residues. Germline-derived CDR1 and CDR2 are SGHNT and YENEEA. V lost 2 bases to trimming and J lost 6 bases, with 12 bases between them. The CDR3 sequence is CASSLRGQRDTQYF. The CDR3 DNA sequence: TGTGCCAGCAGCTTAAGGGGCCAGAGGGATACGCAGTATTTT.

The chain uses TRBV7-3 and TRBJ2-2, with a tentative D call TRBD2 (5 bases). Germline V gene sequence: CDR1 SGHTA, CDR2 FQGTGA. The CDR3 spans 17 residues. V was pared by 1 base and J by 5 bases, with 17 bases between. The CDR3 nucleotides are TGTGCCAGCAGCTTAAATTCGCGAGGCACGGGGACCGGGGAGCTGTTTTTT. Protein product: CASSLNSRGTGTGELFF.

The V and J genes are TRBV6-2 or TRBV6-3 and TRBJ2-7; TRBD1 aligns across 7 bases. Germline V gene sequence: CDR1 MNHEY, CDR2 SVGEGT. The V gene end was trimmed by 2 bases and the J gene end by 3 bases; junction bases not matched to a gene: 10. There are 16 residues in the CDR3. The CDR3 protein is CASSYPTDSGGYEQYV. CDR3 nucleotide sequence: TGTGCCAGCAGTTACCCTACGGATTCAGGGGGCTACGAGCAGTACGTC.

This CDR3 reads CASSTGTGESYNSPLHF. The DNA for the CDR3 is TGCGCCAGCAGCACGGGGACAGGGGAATCCTATAATTCACCCCTCCACTTT. V usage is TRBV5-1 and J usage is TRBJ1-6; 10 bases map to TRBD1. The CDR3 spans 17 residues. Germline CDR1 SGHRS, CDR2 YFSETQ. V lost 4 bases and J lost 1; bases outside the gene matches: 5. Variable domain in full (rest from reference TRBV5-1 and TRBJ1-6): KAGVTQTPRYLIKTRGQQVTLSCSPISGHRSVSWYQQTPGQGLQFLFEYFSETQRNKGNFPGRFSGRQFSNSRSEMNVSTLELGDSALYLCASSTGTGESYNSPLHFGNGTRLTVT.

The rearrangement joins TRBV9 to TRBJ1-2; D is perhaps TRBD1 (6 bases). V lost 0 bases to trimming and J lost 8 bases, with 14 bases between them. Germline assignment: CDR1 SGDLS and CDR2 YYNGEE. The length of the CDR3 is 14 residues. CDR3 bases: TGTGCCAGCAGCGTAGCTACAGGGTGGGAGGGCTACACCTTC. Its protein is CASSVATGWEGYTF.

The CDR3 spells CASSSPSANNEQFF. CDR3 nucleotide sequence: TGTGCCAGCAGCTCCCCTAGCGCTAACAATGAGCAGTTCTTC. The chain carries TRBV11-1 and TRBJ2-1; tentatively, D is TRBD2 (6 bases). Germline CDR1 is SGHAT and CDR2 is FQDESV (reference sequence). The V end was cut by 4 bases, the J end by 5 bases, with 12 bases between. The CDR3 consists of 14 residues.

This clone was seen once. The chain uses TRBV30 and TRBJ2-7, with D hard to call. V was trimmed by 2 bases and J by 3 bases, leaving 5 bases between them. This CDR3 is built from 11 residues. Germline-derived CDR1 and CDR2 are GTSNPN and SVGIG (reference sequence). CDR3 sequence reads: CAWSHGYEQYV. The DNA for the CDR3 is TGTGCCTGGAGTCACGGCTACGAGCAGTACGTC.

This sequence joins TRBV5-5 and TRBJ1-3; a weak D match, TRBD1 (6 bases). Trimming stripped 2 bases from V and 0 bases from J, with 15 bases between. Germline V gives CDR1 SGHKS, CDR2 YYEKEE (reference sequence). This CDR3 has 17 residues. Written as DNA, the CDR3 is TGTGCCAGCAGCTTTCAACCGGGACAACTCTCTGGAAACACCATATATTTT. The encoded protein is CASSFQPGQLSGNTIYF.

This clone was recorded a few times. The chain uses TRBV5-1 and TRBJ2-5, with 8 positions matching TRBD2. V was clipped by 6 bases and J by 5 bases; unmatched bases: 9. This CDR3 contains 14 residues. Germline CDR1 is SGHRS and CDR2 is YFSETQ. The CDR3 sequence: CASKYGGALETQYF. In nucleotides, the CDR3 is TGCGCCAGCAAATACGGGGGGGCCCTGGAGACCCAGTACTTC.

CDR3: CASRADFEAGGGNEQFF. CDR3 sequence (DNA): TGTGCCAGTAGAGCCGATTTCGAGGCGGGAGGTGGAAATGAGCAGTTCTTC. The chain links TRBV19 to TRBJ2-1; 8 bases align to TRBD2. Trimming at V came to 6 bases and at J to 7 bases, leaving 17 bases not matched to a gene. The CDR3 spans 17 residues. Germline V lookup: CDR1 LNHDA, CDR2 SQIVND (reference sequence).

V is TRBV7-2 and J is TRBJ1-1; tentatively, D is TRBD1 (5 bases). The CDR3 sequence is 13 residues long. From germline, CDR1 is SGHTA and CDR2 FQGNSA. Trimming pared 10 bases from V and 4 bases from J, leaving 16 bases between. CDR3 DNA sequence: TGTGCCACCGGGGGACGTTCCGGCACTGAAGCTTTCTTT. Its translation is CATGGRSGTEAFF.

The chain recombines TRBV15 with TRBJ2-5; 8 nucleotides match TRBD2. Germline V gene data show CDR1 as LNHNV and CDR2 as YYDKDF (reference sequence). With 2 bases clipped from V and 0 bases from J, the junction kept 8 bases outside the gene matches. The CDR3 has 17 residues. CDR3 bases: TGTGCCACCAGCAGAACCGCTAGTAGCGGGAACCAAGAGACCCAGTACTTC. Translated, it gives CATSRTASSGNQETQYF.